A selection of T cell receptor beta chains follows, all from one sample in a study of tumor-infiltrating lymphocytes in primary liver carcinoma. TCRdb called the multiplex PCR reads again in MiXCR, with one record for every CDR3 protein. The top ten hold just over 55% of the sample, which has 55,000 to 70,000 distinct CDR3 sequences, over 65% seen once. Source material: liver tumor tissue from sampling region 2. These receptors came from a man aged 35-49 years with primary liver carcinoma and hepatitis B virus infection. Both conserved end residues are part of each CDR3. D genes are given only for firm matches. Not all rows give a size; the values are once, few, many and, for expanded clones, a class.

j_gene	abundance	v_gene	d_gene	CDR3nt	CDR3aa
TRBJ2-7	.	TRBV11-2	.	TGTACCAGCAGCCTAAATCCAGGACAGTCCTACAAGCAGTACTTC	CTSSLNPGQSYKQYF
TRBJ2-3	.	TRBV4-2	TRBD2	TGTGCTATGAGCCAAGTGGCGCTTCTAGCGGGAGCGACAGATACGCAGTATTTT	CAMSQVALLAGATDTQYF
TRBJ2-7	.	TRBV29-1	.	TGTAGCGTTGGCACGTCAGGACTCCACGAGCAGTACTTC	CSVGTSGLHEQYF
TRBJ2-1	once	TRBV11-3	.	TGTGCCAGCAGCTTAGTCGAAGGACTCACTTACAACGAGCAGTTCTTC	CASSLVEGLTYNEQFF
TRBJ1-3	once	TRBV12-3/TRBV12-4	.	TGTACCAGCAGTTTTGGGGCAGCAACAGGAAACACCATATATTTT	CTSSFGAATGNTIYF
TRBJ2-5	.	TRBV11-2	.	TGTACCCGCAGCTTAGTGTCAGGCCAAGAGAGCCAGTACTTC	CTRSLVSGQESQYF
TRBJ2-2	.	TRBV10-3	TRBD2	TGTACCATCCAGATTAGCGGGGCTCGGAACGGGGAGCTGTTTTTT	CTIQISGARNGELFF
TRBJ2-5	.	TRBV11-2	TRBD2	TGTGCCAGCAGCTTGGATCCGTGGTCTAGCGGGAGAGGAGGGACCCAGTATTTC	CASSLDPWSSGRGGTQYF
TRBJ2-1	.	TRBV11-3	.	TGTGCCAGCATCTTAGGGGTCAGCGACAACGAGCAGTTCTTC	CASILGVSDNEQFF
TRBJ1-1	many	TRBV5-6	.	TGTGCCAGCAGCTTCTTGGGCTCATTAGGGGGAAACACTGAAGCTTTCTTT	CASSFLGSLGGNTEAFF
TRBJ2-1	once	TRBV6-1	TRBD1	TGTGGCTGCAGGGGGTCAATCAATGAGCAGTTCTTC	CGCRGSINEQFF
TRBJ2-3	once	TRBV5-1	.	TGCGCCAGCAGAGGCGCAGGGCCATACGCAGTATTT	CASRGAGPYAVF
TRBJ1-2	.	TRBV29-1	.	TGCAGCGTCCACAGAAGGGCAGGGCGAGGCTACACCTTC	CSVHRRAGRGYTF
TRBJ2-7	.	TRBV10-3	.	TGTGCCATCAGTGGGCCGGCGAAGCACGGGCAGTACTTC	CAISGPAKHGQYF
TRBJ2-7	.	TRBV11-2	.	TGTGCCAGCACCTTAGAGTCCGGGATCCCTGGCGAGCAATACTTC	CASTLESGIPGEQYF
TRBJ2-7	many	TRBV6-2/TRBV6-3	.	TGTGCCAGCAGTCCAAGAATTTTATACGAGCAGTACTTC	CASSPRILYEQYF
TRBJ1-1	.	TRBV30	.	TGTGCCTGGAGGATGTACACTGAAGCTCTCTTT	CAWRMYTEALF
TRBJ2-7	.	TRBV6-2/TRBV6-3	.	TGTGTCAGCACGGAGAGGGTGGGCGAGCAGTACTTC	CVSTERVGEQYF
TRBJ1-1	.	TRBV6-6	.	TGTGTCAGCAGGTTTTATCGGCAAAGGACTGAGGCTTTCTTT	CVSRFYRQRTEAFF
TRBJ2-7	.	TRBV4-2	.	TGTGCCAGCAGCCAAAAGGGAAAGCAATACTTC	CASSQKGKQYF
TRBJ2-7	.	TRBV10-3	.	TGTACCATCAGTGAGTCGTCGCAGCAAACCTACGAGCACTACTTC	CTISESSQQTYEHYF
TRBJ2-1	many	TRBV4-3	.	TGCGCCAGCAGCCAAGAACTCGGCCTGAAGAATGAGCAGTTCTTC	CASSQELGLKNEQFF
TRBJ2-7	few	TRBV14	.	TGTGCCAGCAGCCCCTCGGGACGGAAACTATACGAGCAGTACTTC	CASSPSGRKLYEQYF
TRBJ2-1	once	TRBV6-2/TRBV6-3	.	TGTGCTAGCAGTTTAATCCCAAGCTCCCACAATGAGCAGTTCTTC	CASSLIPSSHNEQFF
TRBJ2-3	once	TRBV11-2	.	TGTACTAGCAGCTTACCCGGACCGGGGCCGGATACGCAGTATTTT	CTSSLPGPGPDTQYF
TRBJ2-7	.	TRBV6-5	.	TGCGACACTGGACACTTCTCCTATGAGCAGTACTTC	CDTGHFSYEQYF
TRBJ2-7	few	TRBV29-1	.	TGCAGCGTTGTAAAGACAGGAACGCCCTACGAGCAGTACTTC	CSVVKTGTPYEQYF
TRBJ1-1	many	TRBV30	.	TGTGCCTGGAGCCTCTTCGAGGGGACTGAAGCTTTCTTT	CAWSLFEGTEAFF
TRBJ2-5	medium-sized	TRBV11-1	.	TGTGCCAGCAGCTTTAACCGGGGGCAGGAGACCCAGTACTTC	CASSFNRGQETQYF
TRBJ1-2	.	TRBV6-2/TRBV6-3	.	TGTGCCAGCAGTTACCCCGGAGTGGGCACCAGAGGTGGCTACACTTTC	CASSYPGVGTRGGYTF
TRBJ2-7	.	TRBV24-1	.	TGTGCCACTAGTGGCGGTAGCTTCTACGAGCAGTACTTC	CATSGGSFYEQYF
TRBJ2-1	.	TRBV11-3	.	TGTGCCTGCGGCTTAAATGCCAATGAGCAGTTCTTC	CACGLNANEQFF
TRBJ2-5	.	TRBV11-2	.	TGTGCCAGCAGCTTATACAGGGATAGGGAGACCCAGTACTTC	CASSLYRDRETQYF
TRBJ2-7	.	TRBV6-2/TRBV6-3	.	TGTGCCAGTAGCCTCCGGGACATGGCTCACGAGCAGTACTTC	CASSLRDMAHEQYF
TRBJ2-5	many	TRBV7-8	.	TGTGCCAGCAGACCCGGGGGTGGGCAAGAGACCCAGTACTTC	CASRPGGGQETQYF
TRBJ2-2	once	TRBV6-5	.	TGTGCCAGCAGTTACGCAGAGCACCGGGAGCTGTTTTTT	CASSYAEHRELFF
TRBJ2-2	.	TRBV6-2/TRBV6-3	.	TGTGCCAGTAATTACTCGGGGTCCTCCGGGGAGCTGTTTTTT	CASNYSGSSGELFF
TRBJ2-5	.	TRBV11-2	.	TGTGCCAGGAGCTTAACAGCAGGGGACTCGTGGGAGACCCAATACTTC	CARSLTAGDSWETQYF
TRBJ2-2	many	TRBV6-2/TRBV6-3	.	TGTGCCAGCAGCGAGAGCAGGGAGACCGGGGAGCTGTTTTTT	CASSESRETGELFF
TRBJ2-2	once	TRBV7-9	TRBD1	TGTGCCAGCAACTTAGAGGGGGCCGACGGGGAGCTTTTTTTT	CASNLEGADGELFF
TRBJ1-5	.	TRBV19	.	TGTGCCAGTACCTTGAACCGGTATAGCAATCAGCCCCAGCATTTT	CASTLNRYSNQPQHF
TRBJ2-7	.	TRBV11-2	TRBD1	TGTCCCAGCAGCTTAGATGTGAAGGGACAGGGATCCTACGAGCAGTACTTC	CPSSLDVKGQGSYEQYF
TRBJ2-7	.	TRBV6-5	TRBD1	TGTGCCAGTAGGATAGAGGGGGCCGGCGAGCGGTACTTC	CASRIEGAGERYF
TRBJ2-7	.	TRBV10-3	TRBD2	TGTGCCATCACCAAACGATCGGGACTAGCGGGGCTCGAGCAGTACTTC	CAITKRSGLAGLEQYF
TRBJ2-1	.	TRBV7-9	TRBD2	TGTGCCAGCAGCTTACGTCTAGCGGGAGAGGTAGGAGGGAATGAGCAGTTCTTC	CASSLRLAGEVGGNEQFF
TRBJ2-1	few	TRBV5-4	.	TGTACCAGCAGCTTGGCTGGCGAGCAGTTCTTC	CTSSLAGEQFF
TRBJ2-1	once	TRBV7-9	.	TGTGCCAGCGGTGACAGTTTATCCGAAACTAATGAGCAGTTCTTC	CASGDSLSETNEQFF
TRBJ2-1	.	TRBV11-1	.	TGTGCCACCACCATCGGGCCTGGGTTACACTCCTACAGTGAGCAGTTCTTC	CATTIGPGLHSYSEQFF
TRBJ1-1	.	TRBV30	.	TGTGCCTGGAGGAACGACGGGACATGGACCACTGAAGCTTTCTTT	CAWRNDGTWTTEAFF
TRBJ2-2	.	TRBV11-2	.	TGTGCCGGCAGCTTAGCATTAGGAGGATCGAACACCGGGGAGCTGTTTTTC	CAGSLALGGSNTGELFF
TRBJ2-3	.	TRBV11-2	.	TGTGCCAGCAGCTTACCAGTGAGCACAGATACGCAGTATTTT	CASSLPVSTDTQYF
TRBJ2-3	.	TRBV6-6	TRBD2	TGTGCCAGTAGATACAGCGGGAGTACAGATACGCAGTATTTT	CASRYSGSTDTQYF
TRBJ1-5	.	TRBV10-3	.	TGTGCCATCAGTGAGTATGGAGTCGATCAGCCCCAGCATTTT	CAISEYGVDQPQHF
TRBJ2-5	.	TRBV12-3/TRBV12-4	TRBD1	TGTGCCAGCAGACCCGGTGGGACAGGGTGGCAGACCCAGTACTTC	CASRPGGTGWQTQYF